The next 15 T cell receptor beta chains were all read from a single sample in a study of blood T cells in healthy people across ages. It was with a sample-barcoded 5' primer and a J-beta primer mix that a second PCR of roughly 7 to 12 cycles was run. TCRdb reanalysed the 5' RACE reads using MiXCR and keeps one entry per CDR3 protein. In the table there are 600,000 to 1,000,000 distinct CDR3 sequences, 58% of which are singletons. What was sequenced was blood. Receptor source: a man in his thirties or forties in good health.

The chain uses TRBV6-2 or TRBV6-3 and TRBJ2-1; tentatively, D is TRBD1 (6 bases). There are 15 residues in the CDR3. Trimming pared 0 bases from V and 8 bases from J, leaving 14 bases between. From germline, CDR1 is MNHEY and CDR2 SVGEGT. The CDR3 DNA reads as TGTGCCAGCAGTTACTCTGGGGGCGTTATGGATGAGCAGTTCTTC. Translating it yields CASSYSGGVMDEQFF.

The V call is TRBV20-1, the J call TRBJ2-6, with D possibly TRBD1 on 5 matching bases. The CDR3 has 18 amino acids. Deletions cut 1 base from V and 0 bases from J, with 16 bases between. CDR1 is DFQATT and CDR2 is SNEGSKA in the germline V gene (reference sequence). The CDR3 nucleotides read TGCAGTGCTAGAGGAAGGGGAACTCTCTCCTCTGGGGCCAACGTCCTGACTTTC. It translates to CSARGRGTLSSGANVLTF.

CDR3 amino acids: CASKNSLYYGYTF. CDR3 nucleotide sequence: TGTGCCAGTAAAAACAGTCTTTACTATGGCTACACCTTC. The V call is TRBV19, the J call TRBJ1-2; D remains unclear. There are 13 residues in the CDR3. V lost 7 bases and J lost 3, with 12 bases in between. The germline CDR1 and CDR2 sequences are LNHDA and SQIVND (reference sequence).

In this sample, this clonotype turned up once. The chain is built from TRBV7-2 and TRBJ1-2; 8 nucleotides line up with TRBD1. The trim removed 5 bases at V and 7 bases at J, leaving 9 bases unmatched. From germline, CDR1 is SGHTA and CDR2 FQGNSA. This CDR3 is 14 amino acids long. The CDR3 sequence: CASSRRGQGSGYTF. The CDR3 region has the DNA TGTGCCAGCAGCCGACGCGGACAGGGAAGTGGCTACACCTTC.

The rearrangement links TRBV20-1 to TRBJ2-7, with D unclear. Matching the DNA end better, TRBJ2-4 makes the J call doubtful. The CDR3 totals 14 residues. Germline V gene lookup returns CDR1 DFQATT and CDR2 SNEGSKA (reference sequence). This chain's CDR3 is CSAQRPDHGGIQYF. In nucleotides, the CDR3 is TGCAGTGCGCAAAGGCCGGACCACGGCGGCATTCAGTACTTC.

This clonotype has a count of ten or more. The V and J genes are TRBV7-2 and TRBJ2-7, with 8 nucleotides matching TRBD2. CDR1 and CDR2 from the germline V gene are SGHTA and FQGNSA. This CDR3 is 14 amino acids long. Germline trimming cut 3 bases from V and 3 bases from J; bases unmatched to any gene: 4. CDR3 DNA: TGTGCCAGCAGCTTTCAACTAGCGGTCTACGAGCAGTACTTC. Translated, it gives CASSFQLAVYEQYF.

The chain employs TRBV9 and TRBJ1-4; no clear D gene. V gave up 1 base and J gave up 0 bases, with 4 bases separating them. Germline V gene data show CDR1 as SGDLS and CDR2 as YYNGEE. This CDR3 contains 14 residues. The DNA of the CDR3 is TGTGCCAGCAGCGTAAGTGCAACTAATGAAAAACTGTTTTTT. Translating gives CASSVSATNEKLFF.

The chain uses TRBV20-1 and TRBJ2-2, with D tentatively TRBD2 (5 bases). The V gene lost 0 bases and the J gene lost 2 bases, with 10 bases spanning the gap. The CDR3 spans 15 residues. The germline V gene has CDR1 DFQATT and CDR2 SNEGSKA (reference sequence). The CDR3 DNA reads TGCAGTGCTAGAGAGGACTCCTTAAACACCGGGGAGCTGTTTTTT. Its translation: CSAREDSLNTGELFF.

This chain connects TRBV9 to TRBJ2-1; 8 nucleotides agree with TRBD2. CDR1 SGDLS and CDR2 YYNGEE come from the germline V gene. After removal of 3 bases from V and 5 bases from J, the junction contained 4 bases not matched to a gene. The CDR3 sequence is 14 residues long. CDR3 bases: TGTGCCAGCAGCGCGCGGGGGGACGACAATGAGCAGTTCTTC. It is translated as CASSARGDDNEQFF.

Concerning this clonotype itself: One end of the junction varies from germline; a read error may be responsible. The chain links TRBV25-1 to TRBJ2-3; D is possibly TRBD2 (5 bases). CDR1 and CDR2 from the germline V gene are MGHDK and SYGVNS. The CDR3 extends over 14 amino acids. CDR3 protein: CASSDRASTDTRYF. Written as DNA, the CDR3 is TGTGCCAGCAGTGATCGGGCTAGCACAGATACGCGGTATTTT.

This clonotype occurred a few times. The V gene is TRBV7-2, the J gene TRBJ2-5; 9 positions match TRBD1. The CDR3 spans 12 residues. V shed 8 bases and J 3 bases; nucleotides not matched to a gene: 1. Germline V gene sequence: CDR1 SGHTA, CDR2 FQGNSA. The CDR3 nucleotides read TGTGCCAGCCGACAGGGGGAAGAGACCCAGTACTTC. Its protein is CASRQGEETQYF.

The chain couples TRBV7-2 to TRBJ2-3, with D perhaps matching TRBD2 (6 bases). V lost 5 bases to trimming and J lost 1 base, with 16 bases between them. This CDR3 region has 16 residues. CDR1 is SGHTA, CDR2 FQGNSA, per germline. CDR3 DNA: TGTGCCAGCAGCCCGATGCTAGCGTCACGCACAGATACGCAGTATTTT. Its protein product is CASSPMLASRTDTQYF.

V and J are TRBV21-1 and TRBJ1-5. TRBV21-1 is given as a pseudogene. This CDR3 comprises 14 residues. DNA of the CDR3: TGTGCCAGCAGCCCGCGGGGGGTGTGCAAGCCCCAGCATTTT. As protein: CASSPRGVCKPQHF.

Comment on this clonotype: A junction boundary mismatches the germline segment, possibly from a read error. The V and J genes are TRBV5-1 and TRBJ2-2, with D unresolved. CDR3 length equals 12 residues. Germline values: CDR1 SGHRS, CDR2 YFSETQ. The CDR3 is CANSFNTGELFF. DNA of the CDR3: TGCGCCAACAGCTTTAACACCGGGGAGCTGTTTTTT.

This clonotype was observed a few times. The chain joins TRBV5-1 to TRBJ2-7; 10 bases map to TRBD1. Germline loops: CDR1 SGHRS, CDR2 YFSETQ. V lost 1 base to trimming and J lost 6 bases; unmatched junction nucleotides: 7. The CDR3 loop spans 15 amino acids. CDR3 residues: CASSLWGQGIGEQYF. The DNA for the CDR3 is TGCGCCAGCAGCTTGTGGGGACAGGGGATAGGCGAGCAGTACTTC.